A selection of T cell receptor beta chains follows, all from one sample in a study of control samples from healthy donors and cancer patients. Clones were read by immunoSEQ multiplex PCR, and TCRdb kept only the in-frame ones, dropping some. This sample has some 150,000 clones, with 96% found just once. Sequenced material: blood. These receptors all stem from a woman aged 25 to 39 in good health. Each CDR3 is given with its conserved first and last residue. Fields, in order: V gene, J gene, CDR3 protein.

>TRBV30|TRBJ2-5
CAWSAQETQYF
>TRBV9|TRBJ2-1
CASSVVPSGTYNEQFF
>TRBV9|TRBJ1-6
CASGNNSPLHF
>TRBV28|TRBJ1-1
CASSSYRGWTEAFF
>TRBV2|TRBJ2-3
CASRESGVYTDTQYF
>TRBV4-1|TRBJ1-1
CASSQMVYTEAFF
>TRBV7-7|TRBJ2-1
CASSLWEDYDGEQFF
>TRBV7-9|TRBJ2-7
CASSPKDRAWGEQYF
>TRBV18|TRBJ2-1
CASSQGQYYNEQFF
>TRBV18|TRBJ1-2
CASSPLDKESGYTF
>TRBV19|TRBJ1-5
CASSIRDPSSQPQHF
>TRBV19|TRBJ1-1
CASQPRTGSMNTEAFF
>TRBV29-1|TRBJ2-7
CSVVAVSYEQYF
>TRBV28|TRBJ1-5
CASSGDRATQPQHF
>TRBV24-1|TRBJ2-5
CATSVAGVETQYF
>TRBV7-2|TRBJ2-7
CASRLDWSSYEQYF
>TRBV28|TRBJ2-1
CASSPRTGAGGISYNEQFF
>TRBV21-1|TRBJ1-4
CARGEGMDFDGTNEKLFF
>TRBV3-1/TRBV3-2|TRBJ2-5
CASSSRTGAVETQYF
>TRBV18|TRBJ1-4
CASSPRGQTNEKLFF
>TRBV3-1/TRBV3-2|TRBJ2-2
CASSPGGSGSVDTGELFF
>TRBV6-4|TRBJ2-7
CASTKGASYEQYF
>TRBV10-2|TRBJ2-3
CASSIEREPPGDTQYF
>TRBV2|TRBJ1-2
CARGEARRYGYTF
>TRBV6-5|TRBJ1-4
CASSYGGASEKLFF
>TRBV29-1|TRBJ2-2
CSVEDGGTGELFF
>TRBV14|TRBJ2-5
CASSAGTSGGETQYF
>TRBV6-5|TRBJ2-2
CASRRIGTGELFF
>TRBV11-3|TRBJ2-3
CASSLALTGGGDTQYF
>TRBV6-2/TRBV6-3|TRBJ1-4
CASSFGPNEKLFF
>TRBV5-1|TRBJ2-1
CASSLVLGQGINEQFF
>TRBV6-2/TRBV6-3|TRBJ1-2
CASSYTGGVNYGYTF
>TRBV6-2/TRBV6-3|TRBJ1-1
CASSNGGPAFF
>TRBV7-9|TRBJ1-1
CASSLVAGTEAFF
>TRBV24-1|TRBJ2-5
CATSDPTGAETQYF
>TRBV7-2|TRBJ2-1
CASSLGAPSALNEQFF
>TRBV20-1|TRBJ1-1
CSALRHGPFF